This T cell receptor (beta chain) appears in the sequencing data of a study of shared clonotypes between healthy human individuals. Caucasian adults living in Nashville, Tennessee, provided all samples. With respect to this clone: The antigen is undetermined.

The study's findings and limits: In this cohort, only blood was sampled, and tissue repertoires likely differ.

The germline gives CDR1 SGHTA, CDR2 FQGTGA. Between the trimmed V and J ends, which lost 3 bases and 0 bases, there was a span of 16 bases. This CDR3 region has 17 residues. The authors ran the assay at deep level. In the study's own analysis: There were no quality scores in the junction-only immunoSEQ sequences, so filtering differed. The repertoire was sequenced with immunoSEQ multiplex PCR; TCRdb's copy has only in-frame clones and lacks some. That table supplies the V and J calls and clone size; D and trimming were determined from the DNA. The data contain over 950,000 clones, about 80% of them singletons.

V and J are TRBV7-3 and TRBJ2-3; D gene uncertain. The specimen sequenced was memory CD4+ T cells from PBMCs. Subset indicated: CD45RA-negative fraction. The source is a man younger than 35 in good health. Some clones in this sample may be carry-over from other donors' samples. The DNA of the CDR3 is TGTGCCAGCAGCTTTGGCGGAAACTCGTTTAGCACAGATACGCAGTATTTT. Protein sequence: CASSFGGNSFSTDTQYF.